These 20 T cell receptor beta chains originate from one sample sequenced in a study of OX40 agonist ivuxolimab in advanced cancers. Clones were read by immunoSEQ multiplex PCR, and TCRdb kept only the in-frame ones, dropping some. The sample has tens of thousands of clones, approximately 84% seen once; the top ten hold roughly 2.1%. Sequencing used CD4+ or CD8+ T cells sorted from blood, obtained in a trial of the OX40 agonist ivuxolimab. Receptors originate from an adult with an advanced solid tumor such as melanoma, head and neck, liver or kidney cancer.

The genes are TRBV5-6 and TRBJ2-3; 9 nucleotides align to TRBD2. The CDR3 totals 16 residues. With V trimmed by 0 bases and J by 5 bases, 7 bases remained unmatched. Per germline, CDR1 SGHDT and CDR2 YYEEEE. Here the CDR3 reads CASSLGLAGRVDTQYF. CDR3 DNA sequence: TGTGCCAGCAGCTTGGGGCTAGCGGGAAGGGTAGATACGCAGTATTTT.

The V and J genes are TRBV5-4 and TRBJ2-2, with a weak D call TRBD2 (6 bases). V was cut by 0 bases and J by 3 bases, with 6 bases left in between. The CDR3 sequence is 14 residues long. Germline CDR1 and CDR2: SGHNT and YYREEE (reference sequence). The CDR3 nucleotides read TGTGCCAGCAGCTTGGGCGGGGACACCGGGGAGCTGTTTTTT. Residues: CASSLGGDTGELFF.

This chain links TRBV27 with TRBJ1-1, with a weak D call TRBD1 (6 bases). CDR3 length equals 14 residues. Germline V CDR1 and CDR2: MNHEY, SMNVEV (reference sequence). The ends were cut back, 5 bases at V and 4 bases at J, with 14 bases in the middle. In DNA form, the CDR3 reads TGTGCCAGCAGTCCCCATACAGGGATCACTGAAGCTTTCTTT. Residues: CASSPHTGITEAFF.

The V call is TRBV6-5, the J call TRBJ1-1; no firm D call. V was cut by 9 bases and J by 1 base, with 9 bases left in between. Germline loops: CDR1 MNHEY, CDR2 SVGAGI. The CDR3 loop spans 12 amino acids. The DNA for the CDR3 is TGTGCCAGTAGGGCCGCGAACACTGAAGCTTTCTTT. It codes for CASRAANTEAFF.

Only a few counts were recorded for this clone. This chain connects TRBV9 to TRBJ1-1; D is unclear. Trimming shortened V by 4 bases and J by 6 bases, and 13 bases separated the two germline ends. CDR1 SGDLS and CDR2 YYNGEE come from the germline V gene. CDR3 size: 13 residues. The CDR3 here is CASSPRERAEAFF. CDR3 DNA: TGTGCCAGCAGCCCCCGAGAAAGAGCTGAAGCTTTCTTT.

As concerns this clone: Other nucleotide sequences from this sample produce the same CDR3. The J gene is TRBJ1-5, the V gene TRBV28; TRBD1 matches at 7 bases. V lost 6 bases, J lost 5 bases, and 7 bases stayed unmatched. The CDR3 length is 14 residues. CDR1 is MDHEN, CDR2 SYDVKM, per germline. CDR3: CASSLPGGYQPQHF. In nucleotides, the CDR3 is TGTGCCAGCAGCCTACCAGGGGGTTATCAGCCCCAGCATTTT.

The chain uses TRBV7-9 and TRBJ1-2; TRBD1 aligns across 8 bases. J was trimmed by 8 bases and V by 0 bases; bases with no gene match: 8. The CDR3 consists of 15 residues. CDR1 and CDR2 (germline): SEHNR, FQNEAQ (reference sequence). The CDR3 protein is CASSLAHDRGAGYTF. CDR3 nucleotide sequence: TGTGCCAGCAGCTTAGCCCACGACAGGGGCGCCGGCTACACCTTC.

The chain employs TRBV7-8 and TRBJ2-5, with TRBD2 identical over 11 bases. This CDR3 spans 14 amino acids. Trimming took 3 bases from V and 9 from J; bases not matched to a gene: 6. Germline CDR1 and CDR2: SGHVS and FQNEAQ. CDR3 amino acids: CASSLVAGGAAQYF. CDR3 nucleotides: TGTGCCAGCAGCTTGGTAGCGGGGGGGGCGGCCCAGTACTTC.

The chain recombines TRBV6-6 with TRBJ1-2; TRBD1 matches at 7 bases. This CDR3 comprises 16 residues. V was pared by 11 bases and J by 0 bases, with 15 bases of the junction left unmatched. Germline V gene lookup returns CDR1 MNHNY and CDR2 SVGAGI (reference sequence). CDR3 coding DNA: TGTGCCGGCGCTTCTGCCGGGACAGCCTCTAACTATGGCTACACCTTC. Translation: CAGASAGTASNYGYTF.

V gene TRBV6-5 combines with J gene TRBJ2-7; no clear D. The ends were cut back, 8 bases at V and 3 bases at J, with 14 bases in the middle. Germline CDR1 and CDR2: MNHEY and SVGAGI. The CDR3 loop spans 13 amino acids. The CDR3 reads CASSGSEVYEQYF. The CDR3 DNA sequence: TGTGCCAGCTCAGGCAGCGAAGTCTACGAGCAGTACTTC.

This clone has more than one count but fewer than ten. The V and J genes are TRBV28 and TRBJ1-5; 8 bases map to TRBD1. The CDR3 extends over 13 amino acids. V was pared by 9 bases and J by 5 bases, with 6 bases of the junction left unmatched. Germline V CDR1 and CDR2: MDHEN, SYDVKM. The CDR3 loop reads CASSDRGYQPQHF. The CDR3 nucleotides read TGTGCCAGTAGTGACAGGGGATATCAGCCCCAGCATTTT.

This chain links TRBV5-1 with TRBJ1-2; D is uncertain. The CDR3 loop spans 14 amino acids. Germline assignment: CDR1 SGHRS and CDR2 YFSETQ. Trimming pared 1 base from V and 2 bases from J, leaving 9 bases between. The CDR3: CASSLNSGNYGYTF. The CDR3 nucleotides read TGCGCCAGCAGCTTGAATTCGGGGAACTATGGCTACACCTTC. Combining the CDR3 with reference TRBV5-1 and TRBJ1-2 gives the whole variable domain KAGVTQTPRYLIKTRGQQVTLSCSPISGHRSVSWYQQTPGQGLQFLFEYFSETQRNKGNFPGRFSGRQFSNSRSEMNVSTLELGDSALYLCASSLNSGNYGYTFGSGTRLTVV.

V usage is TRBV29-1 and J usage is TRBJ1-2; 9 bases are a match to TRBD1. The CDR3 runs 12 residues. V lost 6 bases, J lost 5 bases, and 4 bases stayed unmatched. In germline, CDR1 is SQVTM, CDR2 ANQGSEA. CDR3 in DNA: TGCAGCGTAGAGACAGGGGGTTATGGCTACACCTTC. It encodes CSVETGGYGYTF.

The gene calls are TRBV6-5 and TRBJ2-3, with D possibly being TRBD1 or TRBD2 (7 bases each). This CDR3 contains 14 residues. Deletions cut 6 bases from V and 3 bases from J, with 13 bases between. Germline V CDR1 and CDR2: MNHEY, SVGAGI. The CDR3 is CASRGRGLTDTQYF. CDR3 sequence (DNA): TGTGCCAGCAGGGGGAGGGGGCTGACAGATACGCAGTATTTT.

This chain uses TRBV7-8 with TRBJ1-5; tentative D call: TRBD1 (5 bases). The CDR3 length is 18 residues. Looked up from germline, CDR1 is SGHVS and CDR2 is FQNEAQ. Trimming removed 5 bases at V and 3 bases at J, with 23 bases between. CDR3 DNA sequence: TGTGCCAGCAGCCCGAGGGACCCAGGGCTGGGTAACAATCAGCCCCAGCATTTT. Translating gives CASSPRDPGLGNNQPQHF.

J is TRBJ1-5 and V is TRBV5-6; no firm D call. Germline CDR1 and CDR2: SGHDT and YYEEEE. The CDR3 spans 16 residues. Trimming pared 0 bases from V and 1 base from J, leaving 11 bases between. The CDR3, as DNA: TGTGCCAGCAGCTTGGAAGGTTCCCTAAGCAATCAGCCCCAGCATTTT. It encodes CASSLEGSLSNQPQHF.

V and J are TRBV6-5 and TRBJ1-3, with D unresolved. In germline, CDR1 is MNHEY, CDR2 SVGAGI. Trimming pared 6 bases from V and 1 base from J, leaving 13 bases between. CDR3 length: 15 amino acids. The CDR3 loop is CASSQGFSSGNTIYF. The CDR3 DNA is TGTGCCAGCAGCCAAGGGTTCAGTTCTGGAAACACCATATATTTT.

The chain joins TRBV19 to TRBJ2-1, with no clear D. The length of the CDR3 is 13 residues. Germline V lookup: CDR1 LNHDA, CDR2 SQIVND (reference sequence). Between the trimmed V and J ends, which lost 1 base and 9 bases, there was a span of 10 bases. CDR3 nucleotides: TGTGCCAGTAGTATAGCCGCGGTCTCTGAGCAGTTCTTC. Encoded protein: CASSIAAVSEQFF.

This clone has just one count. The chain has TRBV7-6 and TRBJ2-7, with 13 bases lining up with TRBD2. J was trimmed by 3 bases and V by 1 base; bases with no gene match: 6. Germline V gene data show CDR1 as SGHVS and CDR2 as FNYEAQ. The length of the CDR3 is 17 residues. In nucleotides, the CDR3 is TGTGCCAGCAGCTTAGAAGGGGGGACTAGCGGGATCTACGAGCAGTACTTC. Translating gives CASSLEGGTSGIYEQYF.

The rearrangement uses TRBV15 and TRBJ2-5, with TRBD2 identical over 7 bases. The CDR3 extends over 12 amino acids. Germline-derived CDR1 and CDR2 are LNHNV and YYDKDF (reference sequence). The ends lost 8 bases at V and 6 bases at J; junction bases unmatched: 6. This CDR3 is CATGEGRQTQYF. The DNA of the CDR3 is TGTGCCACCGGGGAGGGGCGGCAGACCCAGTACTTC.